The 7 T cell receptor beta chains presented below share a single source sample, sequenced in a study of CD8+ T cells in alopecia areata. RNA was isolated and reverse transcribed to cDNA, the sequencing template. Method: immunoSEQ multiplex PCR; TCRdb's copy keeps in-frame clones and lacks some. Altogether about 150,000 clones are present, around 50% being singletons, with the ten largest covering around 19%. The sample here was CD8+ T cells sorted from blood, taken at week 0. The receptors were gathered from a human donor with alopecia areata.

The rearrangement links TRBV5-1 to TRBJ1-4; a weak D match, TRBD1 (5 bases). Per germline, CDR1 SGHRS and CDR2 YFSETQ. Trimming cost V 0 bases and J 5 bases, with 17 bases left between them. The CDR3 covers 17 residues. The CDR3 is CASSLEFLRGLNEKLFF. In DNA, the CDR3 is TGCGCCAGCAGCTTGGAATTTCTCCGGGGCCTAAATGAAAAACTGTTTTTT.

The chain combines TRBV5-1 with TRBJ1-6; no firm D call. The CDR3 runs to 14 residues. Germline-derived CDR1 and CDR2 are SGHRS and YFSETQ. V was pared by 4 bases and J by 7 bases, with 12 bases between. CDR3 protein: CASSLGRENSPLHF. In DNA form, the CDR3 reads TGCGCCAGCAGCCTGGGGAGGGAGAATTCACCCCTCCACTTT. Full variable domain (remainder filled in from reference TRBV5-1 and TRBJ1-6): KAGVTQTPRYLIKTRGQQVTLSCSPISGHRSVSWYQQTPGQGLQFLFEYFSETQRNKGNFPGRFSGRQFSNSRSEMNVSTLELGDSALYLCASSLGRENSPLHFGNGTRLTVT.

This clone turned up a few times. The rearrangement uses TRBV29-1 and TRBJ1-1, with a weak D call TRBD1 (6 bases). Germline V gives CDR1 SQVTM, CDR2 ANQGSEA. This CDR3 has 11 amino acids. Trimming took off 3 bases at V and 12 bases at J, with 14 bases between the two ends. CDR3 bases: TGCAGCGTTGAGCAGGGGAGGGGATCTTTCTTT. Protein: CSVEQGRGSFF.

The DNA for the CDR3 is TGTGCCAGCAGCTTAAGTGGGACTGAAGCTTTCTTT. Translation gives CASSLSGTEAFF. This rearrangement joins TRBV7-8 to TRBJ1-1; D is unclear. CDR1 and CDR2 from the germline V gene are SGHVS and FQNEAQ. This CDR3 is 12 amino acids long. Trimming removed 2 bases from V and 5 bases from J, with 6 bases in between.

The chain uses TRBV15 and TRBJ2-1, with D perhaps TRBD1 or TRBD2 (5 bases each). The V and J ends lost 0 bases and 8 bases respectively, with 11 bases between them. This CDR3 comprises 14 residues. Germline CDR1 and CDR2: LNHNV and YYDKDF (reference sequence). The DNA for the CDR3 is TGTGCCACCAGCAGAGATGGGGGATTCGATGAGCAGTTCTTC. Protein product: CATSRDGGFDEQFF.

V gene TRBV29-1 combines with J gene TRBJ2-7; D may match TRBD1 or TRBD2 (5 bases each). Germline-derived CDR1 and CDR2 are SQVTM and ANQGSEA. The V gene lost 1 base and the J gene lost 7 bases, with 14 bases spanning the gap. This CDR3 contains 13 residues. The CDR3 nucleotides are TGCAGCGTTGAAGCGCAGGGAACGGGGGAGCAGTACTTC. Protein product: CSVEAQGTGEQYF.

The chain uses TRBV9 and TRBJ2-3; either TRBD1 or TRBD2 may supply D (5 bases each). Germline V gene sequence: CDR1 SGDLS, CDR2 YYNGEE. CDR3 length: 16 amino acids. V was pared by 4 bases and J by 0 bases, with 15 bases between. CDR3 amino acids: CASSPQDGVSTDTQYF. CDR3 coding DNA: TGTGCCAGCAGCCCACAGGACGGGGTTAGCACAGATACGCAGTATTTT.